The clone carrying this T cell receptor (beta chain) was seen just once. Samples were assayed with immunoSEQ v3.0 at survey level. Only in-frame clones appear in the TCRdb table, and some are missing; sequencing was by immunoSEQ multiplex PCR. The sample consists of about 40,000 clones, around 83% of them appearing once. V was shortened by 3 bases and J by 2 bases, with 9 bases between the two germline ends. The germline CDR1 and CDR2 sequences are SQVTM and ANQGSEA. This CDR3 is built from 13 residues. The data were obtained in a study of long-term antiretroviral therapy in people with HIV. The starting material was unsorted PBMCs, obtained 3.1 years after starting antiretroviral therapy. The sequence was collected from a woman in her forties or fifties with HIV. The chain has TRBV29-1 and TRBJ2-3; D unclear. In DNA form, the CDR3 reads TGCAGCGTTGATCCGGACCACACAGATACGCAGTATTTT. Its protein is CSVDPDHTDTQYF.